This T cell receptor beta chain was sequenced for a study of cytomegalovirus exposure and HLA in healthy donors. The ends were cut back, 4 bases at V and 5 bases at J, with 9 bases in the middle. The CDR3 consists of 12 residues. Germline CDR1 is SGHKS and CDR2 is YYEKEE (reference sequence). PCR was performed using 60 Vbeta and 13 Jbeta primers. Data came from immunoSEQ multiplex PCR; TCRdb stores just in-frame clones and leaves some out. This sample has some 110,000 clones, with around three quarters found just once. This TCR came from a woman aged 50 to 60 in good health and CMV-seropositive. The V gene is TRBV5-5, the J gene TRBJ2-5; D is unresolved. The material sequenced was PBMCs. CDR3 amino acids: CASSPRWETQYF. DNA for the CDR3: TGTGCCAGCAGCCCTCGGTGGGAGACCCAGTACTTC.